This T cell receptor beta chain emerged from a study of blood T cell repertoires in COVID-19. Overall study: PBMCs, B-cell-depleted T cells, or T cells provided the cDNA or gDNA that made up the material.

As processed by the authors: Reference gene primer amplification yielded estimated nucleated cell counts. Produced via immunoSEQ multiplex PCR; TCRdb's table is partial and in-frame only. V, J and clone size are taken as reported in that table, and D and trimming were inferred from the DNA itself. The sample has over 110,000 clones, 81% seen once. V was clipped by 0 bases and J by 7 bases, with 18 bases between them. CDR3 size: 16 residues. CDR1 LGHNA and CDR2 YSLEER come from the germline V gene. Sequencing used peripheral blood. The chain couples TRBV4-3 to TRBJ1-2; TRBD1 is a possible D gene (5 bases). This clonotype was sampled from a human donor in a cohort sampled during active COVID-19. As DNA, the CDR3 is TGCGCCAGCAGCCAAGACCTCTTATCAGGGTATAGTGGCTACACCTTC. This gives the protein CASSQDLLSGYSGYTF.